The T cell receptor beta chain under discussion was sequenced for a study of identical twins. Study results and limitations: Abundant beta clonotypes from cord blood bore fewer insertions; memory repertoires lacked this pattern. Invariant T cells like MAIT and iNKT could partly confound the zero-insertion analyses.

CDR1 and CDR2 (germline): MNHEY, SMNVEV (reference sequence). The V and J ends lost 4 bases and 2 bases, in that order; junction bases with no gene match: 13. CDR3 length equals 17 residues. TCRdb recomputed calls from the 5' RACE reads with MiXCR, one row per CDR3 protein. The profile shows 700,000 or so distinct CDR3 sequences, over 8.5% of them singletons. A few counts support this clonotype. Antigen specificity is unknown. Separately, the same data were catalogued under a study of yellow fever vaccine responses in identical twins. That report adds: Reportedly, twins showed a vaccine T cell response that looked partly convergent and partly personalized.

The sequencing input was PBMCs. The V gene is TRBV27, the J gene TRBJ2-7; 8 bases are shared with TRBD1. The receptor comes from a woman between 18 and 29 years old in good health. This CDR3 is CASSSYIGQGIPYEQYF. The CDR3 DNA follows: TGTGCCAGCAGTTCATATATAGGACAGGGAATTCCCTACGAGCAGTACTTC.